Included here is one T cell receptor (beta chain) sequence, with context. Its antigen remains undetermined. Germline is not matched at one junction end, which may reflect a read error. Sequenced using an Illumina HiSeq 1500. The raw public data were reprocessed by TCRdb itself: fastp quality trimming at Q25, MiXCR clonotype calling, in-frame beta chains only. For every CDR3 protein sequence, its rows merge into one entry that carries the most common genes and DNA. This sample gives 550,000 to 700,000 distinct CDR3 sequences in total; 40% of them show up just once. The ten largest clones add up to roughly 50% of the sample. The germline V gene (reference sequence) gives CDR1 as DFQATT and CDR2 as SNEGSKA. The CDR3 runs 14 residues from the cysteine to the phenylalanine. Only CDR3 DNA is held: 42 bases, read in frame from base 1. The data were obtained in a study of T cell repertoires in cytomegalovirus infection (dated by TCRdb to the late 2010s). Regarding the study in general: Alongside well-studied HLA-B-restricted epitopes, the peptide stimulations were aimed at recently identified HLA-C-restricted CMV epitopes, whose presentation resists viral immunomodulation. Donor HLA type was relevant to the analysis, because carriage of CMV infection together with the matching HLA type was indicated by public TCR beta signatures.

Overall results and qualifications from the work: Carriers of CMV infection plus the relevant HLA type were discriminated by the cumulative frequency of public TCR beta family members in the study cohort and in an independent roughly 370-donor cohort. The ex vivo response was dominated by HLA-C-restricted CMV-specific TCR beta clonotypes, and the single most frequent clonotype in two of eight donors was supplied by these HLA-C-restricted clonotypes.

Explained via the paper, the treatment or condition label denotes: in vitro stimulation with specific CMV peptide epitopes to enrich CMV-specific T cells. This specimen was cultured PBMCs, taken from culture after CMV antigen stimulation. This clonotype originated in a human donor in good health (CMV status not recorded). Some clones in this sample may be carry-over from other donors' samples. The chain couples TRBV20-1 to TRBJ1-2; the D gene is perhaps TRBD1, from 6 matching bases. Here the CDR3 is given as CSAAAGTTNYGYTF. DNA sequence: TGTAGTGCGGCGGCCGGGACAACTAACTATGGCTACACCTTC.